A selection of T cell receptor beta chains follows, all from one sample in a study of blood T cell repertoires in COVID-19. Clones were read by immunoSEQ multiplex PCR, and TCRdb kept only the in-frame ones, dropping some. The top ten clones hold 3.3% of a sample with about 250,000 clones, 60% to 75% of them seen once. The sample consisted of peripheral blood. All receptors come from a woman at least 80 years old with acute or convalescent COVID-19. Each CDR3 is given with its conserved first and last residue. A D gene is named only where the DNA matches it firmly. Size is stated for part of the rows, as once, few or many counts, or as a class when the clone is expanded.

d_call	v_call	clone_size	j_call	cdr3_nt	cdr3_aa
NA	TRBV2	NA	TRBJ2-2	TGTGCCAGCGGGAACCCAGAAAGGGCGGGGAAGAACACCGGGGAGCTGTTTTTT	CASGNPERAGKNTGELFF
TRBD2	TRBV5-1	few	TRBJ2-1	TGCGCCAGCAGCTTGGGGGCGTCTAGCGGGAGGGTAATGATTTACAATGAGCAGTTCTTC	CASSLGASSGRVMIYNEQFF
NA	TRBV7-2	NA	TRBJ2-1	TGTGCCAGCAGTACGGGGGGCCCGGCCTACAATGAGCAGTTCTTC	CASSTGGPAYNEQFF
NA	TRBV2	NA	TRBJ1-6	TGTGCCAGCATTAGGACAATAGGTTCACCCCTCCACTTT	CASIRTIGSPLHF
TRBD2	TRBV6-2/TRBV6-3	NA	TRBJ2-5	TGTGCCAGCAGTTACTGGGGGGGAGCAGGACAAGAGACCCAGTACTTC	CASSYWGGAGQETQYF
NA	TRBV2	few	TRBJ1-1	TGTGCCAGCGCAACAGAGATGAACACTGAAGCTTTCTTT	CASATEMNTEAFF
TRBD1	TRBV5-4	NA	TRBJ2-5	TGTGCCAGCAGTCGACAGGGGGCTAGCCAAGAGACCCAGTACTTC	CASSRQGASQETQYF
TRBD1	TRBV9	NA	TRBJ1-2	TGTGCCAGCAGCTCCCAGGGACAGGGTCGAGGCTACACCTTC	CASSSQGQGRGYTF
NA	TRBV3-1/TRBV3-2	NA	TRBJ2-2	TGTGCCAGCAGCCTACGCTCGGGGAGCACCGGGGAGCTGTTTTTT	CASSLRSGSTGELFF
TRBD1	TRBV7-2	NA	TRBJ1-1	TGTGCCAGCAGCTGGACAGGGGACACTGAAGCTTTCTTT	CASSWTGDTEAFF
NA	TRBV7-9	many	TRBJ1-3	TGTGCCAGCAGCTTCTCTGAGGGCTCTGGAAACACCATATATTTT	CASSFSEGSGNTIYF
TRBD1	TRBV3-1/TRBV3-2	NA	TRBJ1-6	TGTGCCAGCAGCCCCAACAGGGGACCTAATTCACCCCTCCACTTT	CASSPNRGPNSPLHF
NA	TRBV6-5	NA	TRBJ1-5	TGTGCCAGCAGGATGGGGGGTGGGGCCCAGCATTTT	CASRMGGGAQHF
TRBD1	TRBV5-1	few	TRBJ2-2	TGCGCCAGCAGCGTACGACAGGGCTTCACCGGGGAGCTGTTTTTT	CASSVRQGFTGELFF
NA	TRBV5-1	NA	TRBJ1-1	TGCGCCAGCAGCTTGGACGGCAGGGATCCGAACACTGAAGCTTTCTTT	CASSLDGRDPNTEAFF
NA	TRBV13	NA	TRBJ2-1	TGTGCCAGCAGCTTAGACCACCCCGGGTACAATGAGCAGTTCTTC	CASSLDHPGYNEQFF
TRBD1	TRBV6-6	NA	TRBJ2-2	TGTGCCACCATTCGGACAGGGATGATTTTGAACACCGGGGAGCTGTTTTTT	CATIRTGMILNTGELFF
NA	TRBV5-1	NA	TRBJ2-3	TGCGCCAGTGGACAGACACACACAGATACGCAGTATTTT	CASGQTHTDTQYF
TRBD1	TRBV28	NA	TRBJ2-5	TGTGCCAGCAGACCTCGACAGGGTTGGGAGACCCAGTACTTC	CASRPRQGWETQYF
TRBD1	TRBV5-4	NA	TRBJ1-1	TGTGCCAGCAGCGAGACCGGGACAGGGGGTGCGAACACTGAAGCTTTCTTT	CASSETGTGGANTEAFF
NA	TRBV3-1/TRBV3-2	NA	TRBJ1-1	TGTGCCAGCAGCCAAGAATCCCAGGGGTTGCATGAAGCTTTCTTT	CASSQESQGLHEAFF
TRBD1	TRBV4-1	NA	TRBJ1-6	TGCGCCAGCAGCCAAGATCAGGGACAGGGCTTTAATTCACCCCTCCACTTT	CASSQDQGQGFNSPLHF
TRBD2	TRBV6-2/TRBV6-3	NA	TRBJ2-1	TGTGCCAGCAGTTACTTTCGCGGGAGAGTCTACAATGAGCAGTTCTTC	CASSYFRGRVYNEQFF
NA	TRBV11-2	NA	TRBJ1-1	TGTGCCAGCAGACCAATCCTAGGTGTTGAAGCTTTCTTT	CASRPILGVEAFF
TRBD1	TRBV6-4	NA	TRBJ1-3	TGTGCCAGCAGTGACTCTTATATTGACAGGGTTGGAAACACCATATATTTT	CASSDSYIDRVGNTIYF
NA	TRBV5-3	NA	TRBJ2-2	TGTGCCAGAAGCCCCTTATGCCACTTATCGACCGGGGAGCTGTTTTTT	CARSPLCHLSTGELFF
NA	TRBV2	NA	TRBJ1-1	TGTGCCAGCAGTGCCTCTATCTCTGAAGCTTTCTTT	CASSASISEAFF
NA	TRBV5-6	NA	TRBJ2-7	TGTGCCAGCTCGTCCGGGGGACAGTCCTCCTACGAGCAGTACTTC	CASSSGGQSSYEQYF
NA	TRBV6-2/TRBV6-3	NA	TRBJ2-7	TGTGCCAGCAGTTATCGCTTTGACAGGACTTTCTACGAGCAGTACTTC	CASSYRFDRTFYEQYF
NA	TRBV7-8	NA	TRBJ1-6	TGTGCCAGCAGCCTCCAGGGGATGGTCTATAATTCACCCCTCCACTTT	CASSLQGMVYNSPLHF
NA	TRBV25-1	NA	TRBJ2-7	TGTGCCAGCAGTGTCGGGTACCTCTCCTACGAGCAGTACTTC	CASSVGYLSYEQYF
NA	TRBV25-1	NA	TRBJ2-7	TGTGCCAGCAGCCAAGCGGGCTCGAGCTCCTACGAGCAGTACTTC	CASSQAGSSSYEQYF
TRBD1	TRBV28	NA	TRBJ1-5	TGTGCCAGCAGCCTAAACAGGGGGCAGCCCCAGCATTTT	CASSLNRGQPQHF
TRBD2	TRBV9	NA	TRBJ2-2	TGTGCCAGCAGCCCCCGTGGGGGGGCGAACACCGGGGAGCTGTTTTTT	CASSPRGGANTGELFF
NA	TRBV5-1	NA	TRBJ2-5	TGCGCCAGCAGCTTGGCCATGCCAGAAAAGGAGACCCAGTACTTC	CASSLAMPEKETQYF
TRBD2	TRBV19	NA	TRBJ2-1	TGTGCCAGTAGTAAAGGGACTAGCGGGAGTGTCGCCTACAATGAGCAGTTCTTC	CASSKGTSGSVAYNEQFF
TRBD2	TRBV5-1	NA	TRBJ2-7	TGCGCCAGCAGTTTAGCGGGGGGTAACTCCTACGAGCAGTACTTC	CASSLAGGNSYEQYF
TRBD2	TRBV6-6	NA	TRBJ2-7	TGTGCCAGCAGTAGGGACGGGGGGGCCAATTCCTACGAGCAGTACTTC	CASSRDGGANSYEQYF
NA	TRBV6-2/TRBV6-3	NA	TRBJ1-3	TGTGCCAGCAGTCACCCGACAGGACGCTCTGGAAACACCATATATTTT	CASSHPTGRSGNTIYF
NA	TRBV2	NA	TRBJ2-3	TGTGCCAGCTCTGGACAGATCCCCCCTTTAGATACGCAGTATTTT	CASSGQIPPLDTQYF
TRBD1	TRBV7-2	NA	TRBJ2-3	TGTGCCAGCAGCCCGGGACAGGGCCACCATACGCAGTATTTT	CASSPGQGHHTQYF
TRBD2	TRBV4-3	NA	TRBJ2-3	TGCGCCAGCAGCAAACTAGCGGGGGGTATGACAGATACGCAGTATTTT	CASSKLAGGMTDTQYF